The entry below describes one T cell receptor beta chain. Its antigen remains unidentified. This entry comes from a study of human CD8 memory T cell subsets. Study-wide points: Estimation by Chao1 suggested that stem-like memory T cells had more diversity than did precursor exhausted T cells. Precursor exhausted and stem-like memory T cell repertoires shared minimal overlap. In this study, sequencing was restricted to T cell receptor beta chains only.

The CDR3 has 16 residues. The germline CDR1 and CDR2 sequences are LGHNA and YNFKEQ. UMI-labeled 5' RACE generated the TCR beta libraries. As processed by the authors: Functional CDR3 beta clonotypes numbered about 2,700 to 18,000 in each TCR beta library. TCRdb reprocessed the 5' RACE reads and stores each CDR3 protein as one record, lacking DNA. In this record, the V and J calls reflect TCRdb's handling and not the investigators' own analysis. Here the sample table reports roughly 5,000 distinct CDR3 sequences. The sample consisted of CD8+ T cells from PBMCs. This clonotype was sampled from a human donor in good health. This chain joins TRBV4-2 and TRBJ2-3. CDR3 sequence reads: CASSQELAGGTDTQYF.